This TCR beta chain derives from a study of T cell repertoires in cytomegalovirus infection. Across the study: Signatures in public TCR beta sequences pointed to both CMV infection and matching HLA type. Study findings and constraints: The study identified carriers of CMV plus the relevant HLA from cumulative public TCR beta family frequency.

From the reads, TCRdb called clonotypes with MiXCR, one entry per CDR3 protein. This sample has about 57,000 distinct CDR3 sequences, with about 19% found just once. This clonotype has just a few counts. The antigen remains unidentified. From germline, CDR1 is SGHVS and CDR2 FNYEAQ. The length of the CDR3 is 18 residues. Trimming cost V 4 bases and J 5 bases; bases outside gene matches: 15. The sample consisted of CD8+ T cells from cultured PBMCs, taken from culture after CMV antigen stimulation. The sequence came from a human donor in good health (CMV status not recorded). Some clones in this sample may be carry-over from other donors' samples. This chain joins TRBV7-6 and TRBJ1-5; 9 nucleotides match TRBD1. CDR3 nucleotides: TGTGCCAGCAGCTCCGTCCCGGGACAGGGATGGTCGGATCAGCCCCAGCATTTT. It yields the protein CASSSVPGQGWSDQPQHF.